This T cell receptor beta chain derives from a study of cytomegalovirus exposure and HLA in healthy donors. Study-wide background: Among the roughly 370 genotyped donors, more than 70% were placed in the Caucasian-associated ancestry cluster. General study findings and limits: Presence/absence analyses supposed approximately even sequencing depth among donors.

The CDR3 spans 12 residues. From germline, CDR1 is SNHLY and CDR2 FYNNEI. With 4 bases clipped from V and 13 bases from J, the junction kept 8 bases outside the gene matches. PCR was performed using 60 Vbeta and 13 Jbeta primers. Sequencing was performed with immunoSEQ multiplex PCR; in TCRdb, only in-frame clones are kept and a portion is missing. The sample includes roughly 120,000 clones, about three quarters of them seen just once. Remarks on this clone: Its specificity is unknown.

The sample taken for sequencing was PBMCs. The chain carries TRBV2 and TRBJ1-2; 8 positions agree with TRBD1. The receptor was derived from a woman aged 25-40 years in good health and CMV-seronegative. DNA of the CDR3: TGTGCCAGCAGTGTACAGGGGGGGTTAGGCACCTTC. It specifies CASSVQGGLGTF.